The rows below give T cell receptor beta chains drawn from one sample of a study of cytomegalovirus exposure and HLA in healthy donors. The method was immunoSEQ multiplex PCR; TCRdb's version includes in-frame clones alone and lacks a portion of them. The sample has under 95,000 clones; 72% are singletons. Sequenced input: PBMCs. These TCRs come from a woman aged 35 to 49 in good health and CMV-seropositive. CDR3s include the opening cysteine and the closing phenylalanine or tryptophan. D genes are given only for firm matches.

j_call v_call d_call cdr3_aa
TRBJ1-4 TRBV7-2 TRBD1 CASSWAGGSNEKLFF
TRBJ1-1 TRBV6-5 - CASGRGSGIGTEAFF
TRBJ2-7 TRBV6-5 TRBD1 CASSTDRDSYEQYF
TRBJ2-3 TRBV19 - CASSDRGDTQYF
TRBJ2-7 TRBV7-7 TRBD1 CASSPTTGAYEQYF
TRBJ1-1 TRBV28 TRBD1 CASRTRGQGESTEAFF
TRBJ1-2 TRBV7-8 - CASSLGGQDYGYTF
TRBJ2-5 TRBV18 - CASSPTPPLSQETQYF
TRBJ2-1 TRBV5-1 TRBD1 CASSFGTAEKSNEQFF
TRBJ2-1 TRBV4-1 TRBD2 CASSRTEASGGYNEQFF
TRBJ1-2 TRBV28 - CASSSQGTLNYGYTF
TRBJ2-3 TRBV21-1 - CASSSLAEPIAVYTDTQYF
TRBJ2-3 TRBV5-7 TRBD1 CASSWGQLQGDTQYF
TRBJ2-7 TRBV6-5 TRBD2 CASSPGGGWFYEQYF
TRBJ1-2 TRBV7-5 - CAIPGGDDYGYTF
TRBJ2-7 TRBV19 - CASSIGQASSYEQYF
TRBJ2-7 TRBV10-3 TRBD2 CASAGLGGTYEQYF
TRBJ2-5 TRBV7-6 - CASSSRLVETQYF